This TCR beta chain was sequenced for a study of cytotoxic CD8 clonotypes in ibrutinib-treated CLL. With 5 bases removed from V and 5 bases from J, the gap between germline ends came to 22 bases. The V gene's germline CDR1 is SGHRS and CDR2 YFSETQ. CDR3 length: 16 amino acids. Generated by immunoSEQ multiplex PCR, the TCRdb table keeps only in-frame clones and is missing some. The sample records over 70,000 clones, roughly 77% being singletons. The source is a human donor with chronic lymphocytic leukemia. This sequence joins TRBV5-1 and TRBJ2-5; TRBD1 might be the D (6 bases). This specimen consisted of PBMCs, obtained after 12 months of ibrutinib treatment. This chain's CDR3 is CASRVGNPIGQETQYF. The CDR3 DNA is TGCGCCAGCAGGGTCGGGAACCCCATAGGACAGGAGACCCAGTACTTC.